The count of the clone carrying this T cell receptor (beta chain) is one. The antigen is not known. Clones were read by immunoSEQ multiplex PCR, and TCRdb kept only the in-frame ones, dropping some. The sample holds about 220,000 clones, 88% seen once. These data originate in a study of Ad26.COV2.S vaccination and SARS-CoV-2 variants. On the study more broadly: The study gave Ad26.COV2.S intramuscularly, once or twice 56 days apart.

Germline values: CDR1 SGHRS, CDR2 YFSETQ. The CDR3 is made up of 18 amino acids. The V gene end was trimmed by 4 bases and the J gene end by 0 bases; junction bases not matched to a gene: 10. Treatment given: roughly 20 received Ad26.COV2.S at low or high dose, single or two shots; several received placebo; per-sample allocation not given. Specimen acquisition occurred on day 63 following the initial vaccine or placebo injection. Whole-study findings and limits: Measurements of TCR breadth and depth may have given underestimates of the total T cell responses.

The specimen was peripheral blood, collected in a trial of Ad26.COV2.S vaccine versus placebo. The V call is TRBV5-1, the J call TRBJ2-3, with 11 bases aligning to TRBD2. The origin of this receptor is a person aged 18-65 years who received the Ad26.COV2.S COVID-19 vaccine or a placebo. The CDR3 DNA sequence: TGCGCCAGCAGCCCGGGACTAGCGGTGGGGACTAGCACAGATACGCAGTATTTT. It translates to CASSPGLAVGTSTDTQYF.